This T cell receptor (beta chain) was identified during a study of T cell repertoires in cytomegalovirus infection (dated by TCRdb to the late 2010s). About the investigation overall: Peptide stimulations targeted recently identified HLA-C-restricted CMV epitopes, whose presentation resists viral immunomodulation, together with well-studied HLA-B-restricted epitopes. The HLA type of each donor mattered for the analysis, because public TCR beta signatures pointed to carriage of CMV infection along with the matching HLA type.

Sequences MNHNY (CDR1) and SVGAGI (CDR2) are obtained from the germline V gene (reference sequence). V gives up 2 bases and J gives up 8 bases, and the segment between their germline ends measures 13 bases. From cysteine to phenylalanine, the CDR3 is 15 amino acids long. Just the 45-base CDR3 DNA is kept, in frame starting at base 1. What this sample's treatment or condition label stands for: in vitro stimulation with specific CMV peptide epitopes to enrich CMV-specific T cells. About this clonotype: Its antigen remains unidentified. No much larger clone exists at a distance of one base, and base qualities are not known.

The instrument was an Illumina HiSeq 1500. In TCRdb, the public reads were trimmed at Q25 with fastp and aligned with MiXCR, with productive beta chains retained. All rows with the same CDR3 protein become a single entry with the most common DNA and genes. The sample profile shows about 830,000 distinct CDR3 sequences; 32% of them were found once. Together, the top ten hold 12% of the sample. Broader findings and caveats from the paper: In both this cohort and an independent cohort of more than 350 donors, the cumulative frequency of public TCR beta family members distinguished carriers of CMV infection plus the relevant HLA type. The ex vivo response was dominated by HLA-C-restricted CMV-specific TCR beta clonotypes, which also provided the single most frequent clonotype in two of eight donors.

Recombination connected TRBV6-6 to TRBJ1-6, with no D gene named confidently. The source material was cultured CD8+ T cells from PBMCs, sampled from culture after CMV antigen stimulation. The TCR comes from a human donor in good health (CMV status not recorded). Some clones in this sample may be carry-over from other donors' samples. The CDR3 here reads CASSYSLGSDSPLHF. The DNA sequence is given as TGTGCCAGCAGTTACAGCCTGGGGAGCGATTCACCCCTCCACTTT.